This TCR beta chain was sequenced for a study of T cell responses to AZD1222 COVID-19 vaccine. Study-level findings and limits: Two AZD1222 doses significantly raised spike-specific TCR breadth and depth over controls. Donor demographics were predominantly white British with a female majority; clonal diversity may be underestimated.

The CDR3 sequence is 16 residues long. Germline lookup yields CDR1 SGDLS and CDR2 YYNGEE. With 4 bases clipped from V and 1 base from J, the junction kept 10 bases outside the gene matches. This clone appeared once. Its antigen is not identified. Pooled samples include second doses given at about 4 or 12 weeks. Profiling relied on immunoSEQ multiplex PCR, and the TCRdb table lists in-frame clones only, not all of them. The repertoire holds tens of thousands of clones, 90% seen once, with about 1.3% in the top ten. V and J are TRBV9 and TRBJ1-1; 7 bases are shared with TRBD1. The sequence derives from an adult who received the AZD1222 COVID-19 vaccine. The starting material was peripheral blood, obtained 28 days after the second AZD1222 dose. Here the CDR3 reads CASSPNTGTANTEAFF. Here the CDR3 DNA reads TGTGCCAGCAGCCCCAATACCGGGACAGCGAACACTGAAGCTTTCTTT.